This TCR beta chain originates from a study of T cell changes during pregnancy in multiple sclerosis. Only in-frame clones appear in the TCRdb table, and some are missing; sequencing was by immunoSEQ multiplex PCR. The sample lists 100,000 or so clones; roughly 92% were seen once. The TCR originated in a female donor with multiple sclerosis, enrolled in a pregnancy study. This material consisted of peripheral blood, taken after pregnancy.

CDR3 residues: CASIAWRGRDTEAFF. DNA for the CDR3: TGTGCCAGTATTGCGTGGAGGGGCAGGGACACTGAAGCTTTCTTT. The chain has TRBV19 and TRBJ1-1; perhaps TRBD1 as D (5 bases). V was clipped by 7 bases and J by 3 bases, with 18 bases between them. Germline V gene data show CDR1 as LNHDA and CDR2 as SQIVND (reference sequence). The CDR3 covers 15 residues.